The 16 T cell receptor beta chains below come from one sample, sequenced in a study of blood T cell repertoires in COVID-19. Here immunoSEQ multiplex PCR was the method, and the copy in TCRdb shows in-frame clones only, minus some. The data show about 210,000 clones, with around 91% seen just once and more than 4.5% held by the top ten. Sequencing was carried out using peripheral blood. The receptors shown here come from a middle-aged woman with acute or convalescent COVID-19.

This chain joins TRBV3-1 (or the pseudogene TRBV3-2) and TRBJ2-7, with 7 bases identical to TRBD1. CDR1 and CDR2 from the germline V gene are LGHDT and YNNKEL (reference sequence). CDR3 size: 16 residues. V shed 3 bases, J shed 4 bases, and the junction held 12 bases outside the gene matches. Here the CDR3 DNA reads TGTGCCAGCAGCCAGCTTCAAACAGGGGAAAATTACGAGCAGTACGTC. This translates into CASSQLQTGENYEQYV.

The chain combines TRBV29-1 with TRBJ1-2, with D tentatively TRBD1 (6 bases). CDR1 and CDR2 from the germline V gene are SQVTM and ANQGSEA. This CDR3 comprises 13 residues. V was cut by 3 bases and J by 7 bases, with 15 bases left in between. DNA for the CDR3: TGCAGCGTTGAGGCAGGGGAAATAGTTGGCTACACCTTC. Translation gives CSVEAGEIVGYTF.

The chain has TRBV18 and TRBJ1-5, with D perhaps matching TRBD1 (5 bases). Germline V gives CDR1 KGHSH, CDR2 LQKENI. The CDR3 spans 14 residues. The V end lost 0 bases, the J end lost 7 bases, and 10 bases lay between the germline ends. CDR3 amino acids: CASSPPGGSQPQHF. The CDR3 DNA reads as TGTGCCAGCTCACCACCCGGGGGGAGCCAGCCCCAGCATTTT.

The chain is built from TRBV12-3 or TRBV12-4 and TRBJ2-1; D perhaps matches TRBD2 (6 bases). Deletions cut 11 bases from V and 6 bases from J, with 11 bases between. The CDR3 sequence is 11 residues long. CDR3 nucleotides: TGTGCCGGAGGGCTCCCCAATGAGCAGTTCTTC. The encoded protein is CAGGLPNEQFF.

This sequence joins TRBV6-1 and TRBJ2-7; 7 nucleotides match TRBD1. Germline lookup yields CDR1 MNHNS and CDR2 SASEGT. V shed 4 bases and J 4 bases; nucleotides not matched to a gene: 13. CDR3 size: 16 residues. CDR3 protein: CASSVTTGNFGYEQYV. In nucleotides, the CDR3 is TGTGCCAGCAGTGTTACGACAGGGAATTTCGGGTACGAGCAGTACGTC.

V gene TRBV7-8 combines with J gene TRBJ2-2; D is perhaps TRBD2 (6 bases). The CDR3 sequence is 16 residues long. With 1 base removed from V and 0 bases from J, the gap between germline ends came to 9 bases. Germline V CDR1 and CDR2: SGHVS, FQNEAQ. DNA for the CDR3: TGTGCCAGCAGCTTAGGGGCGGGGCCGAACACCGGGGAGCTGTTTTTT. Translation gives CASSLGAGPNTGELFF.

The CDR3 sequence is CASSLAGGLQPQHF. Here the CDR3 DNA reads TGTGCCAGCAGCTTAGCCGGAGGGCTTCAGCCCCAGCATTTT. This chain connects TRBV7-9 to TRBJ1-5; D is undetermined. There are 14 residues in the CDR3. CDR1 and CDR2 (germline): SEHNR, FQNEAQ (reference sequence). The V gene lost 0 bases and the J gene lost 6 bases, with 9 bases spanning the gap. The whole variable domain, remainder taken from reference TRBV7-9 and TRBJ1-5, is DTGVSQNPRHKITKRGQNVTFRCDPISEHNRLYWYRQTLGQGPEFLTYFQNEAQLEKSRLLSDRFSAERPKGSFSTLEIQRTEQGDSAMYLCASSLAGGLQPQHFGDGTRLSIL.

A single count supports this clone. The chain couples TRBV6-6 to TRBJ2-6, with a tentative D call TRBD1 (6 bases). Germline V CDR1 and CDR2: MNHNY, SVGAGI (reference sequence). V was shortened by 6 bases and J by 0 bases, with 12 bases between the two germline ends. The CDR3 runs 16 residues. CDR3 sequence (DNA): TGTGCCAGCAGCCGACGAGGGGGCTCTGGGGCCAACGTCCTGACTTTC. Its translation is CASSRRGGSGANVLTF.

The CDR3 is CATLDGSYEQYV. The CDR3 nucleotides read TGTGCCACCCTCGACGGGTCCTACGAGCAGTACGTC. J is TRBJ2-7 and V is TRBV2; D not certain. V gave up 10 bases and J gave up 1 base, with 11 bases separating them. The CDR3 totals 12 residues. Germline CDR1 reads SNHLY; CDR2 reads FYNNEI.

CDR3 in amino acids: CASSQPAVRRGPANTGELFF. The CDR3 DNA reads as TGCGCCAGCAGCCAGCCTGCGGTAAGGCGGGGGCCCGCGAACACCGGGGAGCTGTTTTTT. The J gene is TRBJ2-2, the V gene TRBV4-1; TRBD2 is a possible D gene (7 bases). CDR1 MGHRA and CDR2 YSYEKL come from the germline V gene. There are 20 residues in the CDR3. The V gene lost 3 bases and the J gene lost 0 bases, with 23 bases spanning the gap.

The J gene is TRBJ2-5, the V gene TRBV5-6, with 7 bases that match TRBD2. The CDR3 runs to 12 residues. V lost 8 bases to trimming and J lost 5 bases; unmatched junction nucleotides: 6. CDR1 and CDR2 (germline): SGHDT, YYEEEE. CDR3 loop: CASGTMVETQYF. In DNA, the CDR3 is TGTGCCAGTGGGACTATGGTGGAGACCCAGTACTTC.

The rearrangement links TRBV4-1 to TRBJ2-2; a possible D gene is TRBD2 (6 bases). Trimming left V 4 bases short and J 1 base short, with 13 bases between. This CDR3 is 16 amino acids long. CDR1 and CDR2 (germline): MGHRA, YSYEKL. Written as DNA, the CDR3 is TGCGCCAGCAGCCCACCGGGACTGGTGAACACCGGGGAGCTGTTTTTT. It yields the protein CASSPPGLVNTGELFF.

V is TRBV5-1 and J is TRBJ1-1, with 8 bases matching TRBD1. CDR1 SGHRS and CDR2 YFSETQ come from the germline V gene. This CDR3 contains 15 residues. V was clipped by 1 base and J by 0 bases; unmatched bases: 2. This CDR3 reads CASSLQGALNTEAFF. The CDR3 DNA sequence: TGCGCCAGCAGCTTGCAGGGGGCCTTGAACACTGAAGCTTTCTTT.

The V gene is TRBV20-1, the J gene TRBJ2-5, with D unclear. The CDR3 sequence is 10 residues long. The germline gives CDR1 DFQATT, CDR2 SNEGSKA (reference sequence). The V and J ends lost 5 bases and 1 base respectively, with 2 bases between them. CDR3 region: CSALQETQYF. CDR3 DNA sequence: TGCAGTGCTCTCCAAGAGACCCAGTACTTC.

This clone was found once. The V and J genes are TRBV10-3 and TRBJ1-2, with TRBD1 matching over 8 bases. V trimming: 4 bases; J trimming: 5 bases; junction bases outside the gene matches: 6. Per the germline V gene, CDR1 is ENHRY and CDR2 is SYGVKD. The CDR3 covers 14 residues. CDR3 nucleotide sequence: TGTGCCATCAGTGCGGACAGGGCGACATATGGCTACACCTTC. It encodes CAISADRATYGYTF.

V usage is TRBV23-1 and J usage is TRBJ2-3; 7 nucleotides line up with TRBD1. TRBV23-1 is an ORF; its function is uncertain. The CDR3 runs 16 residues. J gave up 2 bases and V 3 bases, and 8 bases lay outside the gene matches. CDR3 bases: TGCGCCAGCAGTCATCTATGGGACAGACTCACAGATACGCAGTATTTT. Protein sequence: CASSHLWDRLTDTQYF.